This TCR beta chain was observed in a study of cytomegalovirus exposure and HLA in healthy donors. Study findings and constraints: TCR beta sequences reportedly predicted most subjects' HLA-A and HLA-B alleles accurately.

With regard to this clone: Its antigen is unknown.

The junction had 4 bases not matched to a gene; V was cut back by 6 bases and J by 4 bases. This CDR3 has 13 residues. Germline CDR1 is MDHEN and CDR2 is SYDVKM. Both 60 Vbeta primers and 13 Jbeta primers went into the PCR. The table came from immunoSEQ multiplex PCR; TCRdb's copy has only in-frame clones and leaves some out. The data show 200,000 to 250,000 clones, about 80% seen once. The clonotype comes from a woman aged 40 to 50 in good health and CMV-seronegative. Material for sequencing was PBMCs. The chain carries TRBV28 and TRBJ2-7, with 9 bases matching TRBD1. The CDR3 loop is CASSGQGIYEQYF. The CDR3 DNA reads TGTGCCAGCAGCGGACAGGGGATTTACGAGCAGTACTTC. The complete variable domain, with remaining parts taken from reference TRBV28 and TRBJ2-7, reads DVKVTQSSRYLVKRTGEKVFLECVQDMDHENMFWYRQDPGLGLRLIYFSYDVKMKEKGDIPEGYSVSREKKERFSLILESASTNQTSMYLCASSGQGIYEQYFGPGTRLTVT.